This TCR beta chain is from a study of blood T cell repertoires in COVID-19. Turning to the study itself: Both acute and convalescent COVID-19 samples were obtained from the United States, Italy and Spain. The analysed material was cDNA or gDNA that came from T cells, B-cell-depleted T cells, or PBMCs.

In the source study's methods: Amplification from reference gene primers served as the basis for estimated nucleated cell counts. Method: immunoSEQ multiplex PCR; TCRdb's copy keeps in-frame clones and lacks some. The D gene and trimming were derived from the DNA, and the V and J assignments and clone size from that table. The sample lists tens of thousands of clones, approximately 90% occurring once. This CDR3 spans 13 amino acids. Germline V lookup: CDR1 LNHNV, CDR2 YYDKDF (reference sequence). Trimming cost V 5 bases and J 3 bases, with 11 bases left between them. Sequencing was carried out using peripheral blood. The source is an elderly woman with active COVID-19. The genes are TRBV15 and TRBJ2-7, with a possible D match to TRBD1 (5 bases). CDR3 loop: CATSGQQVYEQYF. The CDR3 DNA reads as TGTGCCACCAGCGGACAACAGGTCTACGAGCAGTACTTC.